Listed below are T cell receptor beta chains from one sample, sequenced in a study of beta chain features in type 1 diabetes. The method was immunoSEQ multiplex PCR; TCRdb's version includes in-frame clones alone and lacks a portion of them. The sample consists of under 300,000 clones, around 13% of them appearing once. The sample consisted of naive CD4+ T cells from blood. Receptors were obtained from a man aged 30 to 45 with type 1 diabetes. CDR3s include the opening cysteine and the closing phenylalanine or tryptophan. Each record gives: clone size, V gene, D gene, J gene, CDR3 DNA, CDR3 protein. A D gene is named only where the DNA matches it firmly. Size values are once, few and many counts, or a class for expanded clones, and some rows have none.

NA	TRBV19	NA	TRBJ1-2	TGTGCCAGTAGTAGGACGGACACTAACTATGGCTACACCTTC	CASSRTDTNYGYTF
NA	TRBV15	NA	TRBJ1-1	TGTGCCACCAGCGAGGGCGATCTCGAAGCTTTCTTT	CATSEGDLEAFF
NA	TRBV11-2	TRBD1	TRBJ2-7	TGTGCCAGCAGCCAGGACAGGTACTACGAGCAGTACTTC	CASSQDRYYEQYF
NA	TRBV5-1	NA	TRBJ2-5	TGCGCCAGCAGCTCGGTAGGCAGGGCAGAGACCCAGTACTTC	CASSSVGRAETQYF
NA	TRBV10-2	TRBD1	TRBJ2-5	TGCGCCAGCAGTACCGGACAGGGAGGCCAAGAGACCCAGTACTTC	CASSTGQGGQETQYF
NA	TRBV5-4	NA	TRBJ1-2	TGTGCCAGCAGCTTGGGGGGCGACTATGGCTACACCTTC	CASSLGGDYGYTF
few	TRBV19	TRBD1	TRBJ1-4	TGTGCCAGTAGTAACCCCAGCTCAGGGGGTGGTGATGAAAAACTGTTTTTT	CASSNPSSGGGDEKLFF
NA	TRBV2	NA	TRBJ2-1	TGTGCCAGCAACCCGACAGGTTACCTTCCCCATGAGCAGTTCTTC	CASNPTGYLPHEQFF
few	TRBV19	NA	TRBJ1-5	TGTGCCAGTAGTATAGGCGCAGGGGTGGGTGGCAATCAGCCCCAGCATTTT	CASSIGAGVGGNQPQHF
few	TRBV30	NA	TRBJ2-5	TGTGCCTGGGGGGGCGGCGAAGAGACCCAGTACTTC	CAWGGGEETQYF